This entry is about one T cell receptor (beta chain). The entry originates in a study of regulatory T cells in long-lasting Graves disease. Regarding time point: newly diagnosed GD, antithyroid drugs for less than 3 months. The TCR library was made from RNA extracted from PBMCs. V lost 4 bases and J 6 bases, leaving 13 bases between the germline ends. Germline V gene data show CDR1 as MGHRA and CDR2 as YSYEKL. This CDR3 region has 14 residues. Libraries of TCR beta came from iRepertoire HTBI primers plus Arm-PCR of CDR3 regions. A single record per CDR3 protein comes from TCRdb applying MiXCR to the multiplex PCR reads. The sample carries about half a million distinct CDR3 sequences, 12% recorded once. These data were also reused for a study on T cells in Graves' hyperthyroidism and ophthalmopathy. That work states: Patients between 18 and 65 years old had hyperthyroidism, newly diagnosed and lasting under 2 months. The HTBI primer set drove a first-round RT-PCR of the TCR CDR3. Model-based prediction identified ophthalmopathy a median 6.5 months prior to its onset.

The chain links TRBV4-1 to TRBJ1-5, with TRBD1 as a possible D gene (5 bases). Sequencing used peripheral blood mononuclear cells (PBMCs), obtained at new diagnosis, from a patient treated with antithyroid drugs. The clonotype comes from a woman in her 30s with Graves disease. DNA for the CDR3: TGCGCCAGCAGCCGACCAGGGCGGGCTCAGCCCCAGCATTTT. Translated, it gives CASSRPGRAQPQHF.